This passage covers 27 T cell receptor beta chains from one sample sequenced in a study of T cell responses to AZD1222 COVID-19 vaccine (dated by TCRdb to about 2021). Taken with the paper, the label for time point translates to: baseline before first vaccination. Library preparation was by the immunoSEQ multiplex PCR assay. TCRdb provides this immuneACCESS table in a form limited to in-frame rearrangements. Some clones are lacking; in checked studies, under half of them reflect an unresolved V gene, and why the rest are absent is not known. The sample contains approximately 130,000 clones, 70% to 90% of them found a single time. Of the sample, less than 10% is held by the ten largest clones. Here the sequenced sample was peripheral blood, taken on day 0 of AZD1222 vaccination. These receptors were collected from an adult in good health.

This clone was picked up one time. The rearrangement joins TRBV6-2 or TRBV6-3 to TRBJ1-2, with no clear D. This CDR3 has 13 amino acids. The germline gives CDR1 MNHEY, CDR2 SVGEGT. Trimming took 2 bases from V and 4 from J, leaving 8 bases between them. CDR3 in DNA: TGTGCCAGCAGTTACGACGGTCTCTATGGCTACACCTTC. It encodes CASSYDGLYGYTF.

The chain joins TRBV19 to TRBJ2-2; D may be TRBD2 (6 bases). This CDR3 is 14 amino acids long. Germline V lookup: CDR1 LNHDA, CDR2 SQIVND (reference sequence). The germline V and J ends were trimmed by 3 bases and 7 bases, with 12 bases remaining between them. CDR3 amino acids: CASSIQEGGGELFF. The CDR3, as DNA: TGTGCCAGTAGTATCCAGGAGGGCGGCGGGGAGCTGTTTTTT.

This clone has only one observation. This chain joins TRBV11-2 and TRBJ2-1; D remains unclear. Germline-derived CDR1 and CDR2 are SGHAT and FQNNGV. Trimming pared 7 bases from V and 9 bases from J, leaving 22 bases between. This CDR3 is built from 15 residues. The CDR3: CASTERLNGWGEQFF. In nucleotides, the CDR3 is TGTGCCAGCACAGAGAGGCTTAACGGGTGGGGTGAGCAGTTCTTC.

This chain uses TRBV23-1 with TRBJ2-6, with D maybe TRBD2 (5 bases). TRBV23-1 is treated as an ORF (open reading frame) with a function not yet certain. CDR3 length: 17 residues. The V gene lost 4 bases and the J gene lost 0 bases, with 13 bases spanning the gap. The CDR3 DNA reads TGCGCCAGCAGTCCGCGGGTCTTTCTCTCTGGGGCCAACGTCCTGACTTTC. Protein: CASSPRVFLSGANVLTF.

The rearrangement joins TRBV28 to TRBJ1-3, with TRBD1 matching 8 bases. V shed 5 bases and J 2 bases; nucleotides not matched to a gene: 5. Germline assignment: CDR1 MDHEN and CDR2 SYDVKM. The CDR3 is 15 amino acids. The CDR3 nucleotides read TGTGCCAGCAGTGCCGAGACAGGGGCTGGAAACACCATATATTTT. Protein: CASSAETGAGNTIYF.

The chain uses TRBV27 and TRBJ1-2, with D perhaps TRBD1 (6 bases). Germline V gene data show CDR1 as MNHEY and CDR2 as SMNVEV (reference sequence). Trimming removed 2 bases from V and 4 bases from J, with 14 bases in between. The CDR3 has 15 residues. The CDR3 loop reads CASSLQGGRGYGYTF. In DNA, the CDR3 is TGTGCCAGCAGTTTACAAGGGGGAAGGGGCTATGGCTACACCTTC.

The rearrangement links TRBV19 to TRBJ2-7; D uncertain. The length of the CDR3 is 13 residues. In germline, CDR1 is LNHDA, CDR2 SQIVND (reference sequence). Trimming cost V 1 base and J 3 bases, with 7 bases left between them. The chain's CDR3 is CASSIVLSYEQYF. For the CDR3, the DNA is TGTGCCAGTAGTATAGTTTTGAGCTACGAGCAGTACTTC. The complete variable domain, with remaining parts taken from reference TRBV19 and TRBJ2-7, reads DGGITQSPKYLFRKEGQNVTLSCEQNLNHDAMYWYRQDPGQGLRLIYYSQIVNDFQKGDIAEGYSVSREKKESFPLTVTSAQKNPTAFYLCASSIVLSYEQYFGPGTRLTVT.

The V gene is TRBV3-1 (or the pseudogene TRBV3-2), the J gene TRBJ1-1, with D hard to call. CDR1 LGHDT and CDR2 YNNKEL come from the germline V gene (reference sequence). There are 14 residues in the CDR3. Trimming stripped 4 bases from V and 4 bases from J, with 13 bases between. The CDR3 region has the DNA TGTGCCAGCAGCCTCCTTAGTGAGGGCACTGAAGCTTTCTTT. Amino acid sequence: CASSLLSEGTEAFF.

The chain links TRBV10-3 to TRBJ1-5, with D possibly matching TRBD1 (5 bases). The CDR3 runs to 15 residues. V was cut by 0 bases and J by 2 bases, with 8 bases left in between. Germline CDR1 is ENHRY and CDR2 is SYGVKD. The CDR3 loop is CAISESWGGNQPQHF. The CDR3 coding sequence is TGTGCCATCAGTGAGTCTTGGGGCGGCAATCAGCCCCAGCATTTT.

This sequence joins TRBV12-3 or TRBV12-4 and TRBJ1-6; 7 bases are a match to TRBD1. V lost 5 bases to trimming and J lost 10 bases; unmatched junction nucleotides: 5. CDR3 size: 13 residues. CDR3 sequence: CASSRDRGSPLHF. CDR3 in DNA: TGTGCCAGCAGTAGGGACAGAGGGTCACCCCTCCACTTT.

The CDR3 is CASSLAPTGKLYEQYF. CDR3 in DNA: TGTGCCAGCAGCCTCGCCCCGACAGGGAAACTCTACGAGCAGTACTTC. The rearrangement joins TRBV9 to TRBJ2-7, with 7 bases aligning to TRBD1. V trimming: 4 bases; J trimming: 3 bases; junction bases outside the gene matches: 13. The length of the CDR3 is 16 residues. Germline V gives CDR1 SGDLS, CDR2 YYNGEE.

The J gene is TRBJ2-3, the V gene TRBV3-1 (or the pseudogene TRBV3-2), with TRBD2 matching 13 bases. Germline CDR1 reads LGHDT; CDR2 reads YNNKEL (reference sequence). Losses at the gene ends were 2 bases for V and 5 bases for J; bases not matched to a gene: 4. This CDR3 has 16 residues. CDR3 bases: TGTGCCAGCAGCCAAACACTAGCGGGGGGGCAAGATACGCAGTATTTT. Translated, it gives CASSQTLAGGQDTQYF.

The chain joins TRBV24-1 to TRBJ2-1; 8 bases fit TRBD1. Germline V lookup: CDR1 KGHDR, CDR2 SFDVKD. The V segment lost 0 bases and the J segment 3 bases; nucleotides outside the gene matches: 6. The CDR3 length is 17 residues. CDR3 protein: CATSDLSQGAHYNEQFF. The DNA for the CDR3 is TGTGCCACCAGTGATTTGTCCCAGGGGGCACACTACAATGAGCAGTTCTTC.

The CDR3 region is CASRYREGIYEQYF. The CDR3 region has the DNA TGTGCCAGCAGATACAGGGAAGGTATCTACGAGCAGTACTTC. This rearrangement joins TRBV21-1 to TRBJ2-7; the table's D call, TRBD1, has no DNA check behind it. TRBV21-1 is tagged as a pseudogene. The CDR3 contains 14 residues.

The rearrangement links TRBV7-2 to TRBJ2-5; 14 nucleotides agree with TRBD2. Trimming cost V 3 bases and J 6 bases; bases outside gene matches: 3. The germline V gene encodes CDR1 SGHTA and CDR2 FQGNSA. This CDR3 has 15 residues. In nucleotides, the CDR3 is TGTGCCAGCAGCTTGGGACTAGCGGGGGTTCAGACCCAGTACTTC. Its protein product is CASSLGLAGVQTQYF.

CDR3 sequence reads: CASSGAGHRGGQETQYF. For the CDR3, the DNA is TGTGCCAGTAGTGGCGCGGGGCACAGGGGAGGACAAGAGACCCAGTACTTC. The chain recombines TRBV19 with TRBJ2-5; tentatively, D is TRBD1 (7 bases). The CDR3 sequence is 17 residues long. Germline CDR1 LNHDA, CDR2 SQIVND (reference sequence). The V and J ends lost 5 bases and 2 bases respectively, with 21 bases between them.

The rearrangement links TRBV6-5 to TRBJ2-7; D remains unclear. Between the trimmed V and J ends, which lost 0 bases and 1 base, there was a span of 13 bases. The germline CDR1 and CDR2 sequences are MNHEY and SVGAGI. This CDR3 has 16 residues. The DNA for the CDR3 is TGTGCCAGCAGTTACTCGAGTGTGACACCTTCCTACGAGCAGTACTTC. It encodes CASSYSSVTPSYEQYF.

Only a few counts were recorded for this clone. V gene TRBV19 combines with J gene TRBJ2-7; TRBD1 agrees at 7 bases. The CDR3 has 14 residues. V was clipped by 7 bases and J by 0 bases; unmatched bases: 6. CDR1 is LNHDA, CDR2 SQIVND, per germline (reference sequence). CDR3 sequence reads: CASTTGTASYEQYF. The CDR3 nucleotides read TGTGCCAGTACCACCGGGACAGCCTCCTACGAGCAGTACTTC.

This chain connects TRBV18 to TRBJ1-1; D uncertain. Trimming took off 0 bases at V and 1 base at J, with 9 bases between the two ends. CDR1 is KGHSH and CDR2 is LQKENI in the germline V gene. The length of the CDR3 is 15 residues. CDR3 bases: TGTGCCAGCTCACCACCCTCAAGGCCGAACACTGAAGCTTTCTTT. Translation: CASSPPSRPNTEAFF.

The chain uses TRBV3-1 (or the pseudogene TRBV3-2) and TRBJ1-6, with D possibly TRBD1 on 6 matching bases. V dropped 4 bases and J dropped 0 bases, with 13 bases sitting between them. The CDR3 totals 17 residues. The germline CDR1 and CDR2 sequences are LGHDT and YNNKEL (reference sequence). Written as DNA, the CDR3 is TGTGCCAGCAGCCTCAGACAGGACAGCTCCTATAATTCACCCCTCCACTTT. Residues: CASSLRQDSSYNSPLHF.

This chain connects TRBV5-1 to TRBJ2-2; D gene uncertain. V lost 0 bases and J lost 1, with 4 bases in between. CDR1 and CDR2 from the germline V gene are SGHRS and YFSETQ. The CDR3 runs to 14 residues. CDR3 DNA sequence: TGCGCCAGCAGCTTGGACGGGAACACCGGGGAGCTGTTTTTT. Translating gives CASSLDGNTGELFF. The full variable domain, rest sourced from reference TRBV5-1 and TRBJ2-2, is KAGVTQTPRYLIKTRGQQVTLSCSPISGHRSVSWYQQTPGQGLQFLFEYFSETQRNKGNFPGRFSGRQFSNSRSEMNVSTLELGDSALYLCASSLDGNTGELFFGEGSRLTVL.

V usage is TRBV5-1 and J usage is TRBJ2-5; TRBD1 aligns across 7 bases. The CDR3 has 13 amino acids. V was pared by 5 bases and J by 3 bases, with 4 bases of the junction left unmatched. CDR1 is SGHRS, CDR2 YFSETQ, per germline. This CDR3 is CASRGTDKETQYF. The DNA of the CDR3 is TGCGCCAGCAGAGGGACAGATAAAGAGACCCAGTACTTC.

The count of this clone is one. The genes are TRBV10-3 and TRBJ2-2; 12 bases match TRBD2. Losses at the gene ends were 4 bases for V and 8 bases for J; bases not matched to a gene: 5. This CDR3 is built from 15 residues. Germline V gene lookup returns CDR1 ENHRY and CDR2 SYGVKD. CDR3 protein: CAISGTSGAIGELFF. The CDR3 DNA reads TGTGCCATCAGTGGGACTAGCGGGGCTATTGGGGAGCTGTTTTTT.

The chain couples TRBV7-3 to TRBJ1-5, with 9 bases that match TRBD1. With 5 bases clipped from V and 7 bases from J, the junction kept 12 bases outside the gene matches. There are 16 residues in the CDR3. Looked up from germline, CDR1 is SGHTA and CDR2 is FQGTGA. Here the CDR3 DNA reads TGTGCCAGCAGCATCCGGGGACAGGGAAGTGGGCAGCCCCAGCATTTT. Its protein product is CASSIRGQGSGQPQHF.

The chain has TRBV27 and TRBJ1-5; TRBD1 is a possible D gene (5 bases). Deletions cut 2 bases from V and 2 bases from J, with 10 bases between. The CDR3 contains 15 residues. Germline V CDR1 and CDR2: MNHEY, SMNVEV (reference sequence). In nucleotides, the CDR3 is TGTGCCAGCAGTTTAACCAGGGAGGGCAATCAGCCCCAGCATTTT. Translated, it gives CASSLTREGNQPQHF.

V and J are TRBV6-6 and TRBJ1-5; unclear D gene. Per germline, CDR1 MNHNY and CDR2 SVGAGI (reference sequence). CDR3 length: 16 residues. Trimming pared 6 bases from V and 2 bases from J, leaving 17 bases between. The CDR3 region has the DNA TGTGCCAGCAGACCACGACAATCTAGTGGCAATCAGCCCCAGCATTTT. This translates into CASRPRQSSGNQPQHF.

This chain uses TRBV7-6 with TRBJ1-2; 9 bases are a match to TRBD1. The V gene's germline CDR1 is SGHVS and CDR2 FNYEAQ. Unmatched junction bases numbered 4, after V lost 1 base and J lost 7 bases. The CDR3 has 14 amino acids. The DNA for the CDR3 is TGTGCCAGCAGCTTAGGAGGACAGGGGAGTGGCTACACCTTC. This translates into CASSLGGQGSGYTF.